The 16 T cell receptor beta chains presented below share a single source sample, sequenced in a study of blood T cell repertoires in COVID-19. The data were produced by immunoSEQ multiplex PCR, yet TCRdb's version contains in-frame clones alone and is incomplete. The repertoire holds some 150,000 clones, under 80% seen once, with 3.5% to 4.5% in the top ten. The sample was peripheral blood. The receptors come from a man aged 60 to 69 with acute or convalescent COVID-19.

The CDR3: CASSQGGTGGHEQYF. The CDR3 bases are TGTGCCAGCAGCCAAGGTGGGACAGGGGGCCACGAGCAGTACTTC. This sequence joins TRBV3-1 (or the pseudogene TRBV3-2) and TRBJ2-7, with 12 nucleotides matching TRBD1. V was clipped by 1 base and J by 5 bases; unmatched bases: 3. Germline loops: CDR1 LGHDT, CDR2 YNNKEL (reference sequence). CDR3 length equals 15 residues.

This clone was recorded only once. V usage is TRBV6-5 and J usage is TRBJ2-5; TRBD2 matches 14 bases. The CDR3 contains 15 residues. CDR1 MNHEY and CDR2 SVGAGI come from the germline V gene. Trimming removed 5 bases from V and 5 bases from J; junction bases left unmatched: 4. CDR3 loop: CASSIGLAGGETQYF. In DNA, the CDR3 is TGTGCCAGCAGTATCGGACTAGCGGGAGGTGAGACCCAGTACTTC.

DNA of the CDR3: TGTGCCATCAGGGAGGGCGGGGGGAATGAGCAGTTCTTC. Translating gives CAIREGGGNEQFF. The V and J genes are TRBV10-3 and TRBJ2-1; 8 bases are shared with TRBD2. Germline trimming cut 6 bases from V and 7 bases from J; bases unmatched to any gene: 5. Germline loops: CDR1 ENHRY, CDR2 SYGVKD. CDR3 size: 13 residues.

The rearrangement joins TRBV27 to TRBJ1-2; 7 nucleotides agree with TRBD1. Germline V CDR1 and CDR2: MNHEY, SMNVEV (reference sequence). There are 12 residues in the CDR3. V trimming: 6 bases; J trimming: 8 bases; junction bases outside the gene matches: 6. The CDR3 sequence: CASRTTGLGYTF. For the CDR3, the DNA is TGTGCCAGCAGGACGACAGGGTTGGGCTACACCTTC.

The chain couples TRBV2 to TRBJ1-6; the D gene is possibly TRBD1 (6 bases). The ends were cut back, 2 bases at V and 5 bases at J, with 10 bases in the middle. The CDR3 consists of 15 residues. CDR1 SNHLY and CDR2 FYNNEI come from the germline V gene. CDR3 sequence reads: CASSEQGGDNSPLHF. In DNA, the CDR3 is TGTGCCAGCAGTGAACAAGGGGGAGATAATTCACCCCTCCACTTT.

The J gene is TRBJ2-7, the V gene TRBV23-1; 7 bases are a match to TRBD1. TRBV23-1 is marked as an open reading frame, function uncertain. The CDR3 has 14 amino acids. J was trimmed by 2 bases and V by 4 bases; bases with no gene match: 5. CDR3 DNA sequence: TGCGCCAGCAGTCGATGGGACAGACCCTACGAGCAGTACTTC. This encodes CASSRWDRPYEQYF.

The chain has TRBV7-3 and TRBJ2-1; 14 bases are shared with TRBD2. The CDR3 totals 17 residues. Germline V gives CDR1 SGHTA, CDR2 FQGTGA. V was clipped by 5 bases and J by 3 bases; unmatched bases: 6. CDR3 sequence: CASSRLAGGPGYNEQFF. The CDR3, as DNA: TGTGCCAGCAGCCGACTAGCGGGAGGGCCTGGCTACAATGAGCAGTTCTTC.

The chain combines TRBV28 with TRBJ1-1; D gene uncertain. V dropped 1 base and J dropped 4 bases, with 4 bases sitting between them. CDR1 is MDHEN and CDR2 is SYDVKM in the germline V gene. The CDR3 has 12 residues. In DNA, the CDR3 is TGTGCCAGCAGTTTATCGGGCACTGAAGCTTTCTTT. Protein: CASSLSGTEAFF.

The CDR3 is CASSQGLQETQYF. DNA for the CDR3: TGTGCCAGCAGCCAGGGACTCCAAGAGACCCAGTACTTC. This chain links TRBV14 with TRBJ2-5; maybe TRBD2 (6 bases). The CDR3 totals 13 residues. Deletions cut 3 bases from V and 1 base from J, with 6 bases between. CDR1 and CDR2 (germline): SGHDN, FVKESK.

CDR3 DNA sequence: TGTGCCAGCAGGCCCGGGACAGGGGTAGGAGATACGCAGTATTTT. Encoded protein: CASRPGTGVGDTQYF. The chain employs TRBV6-5 and TRBJ2-3; 10 positions match TRBD1. The CDR3 is made up of 15 amino acids. CDR1 and CDR2 (germline): MNHEY, SVGAGI. Germline trimming cut 6 bases from V and 5 bases from J; bases unmatched to any gene: 8.

This chain uses TRBV6-5 with TRBJ1-5, with 7 bases aligning to TRBD1. The CDR3 spans 14 residues. The germline CDR1 and CDR2 sequences are MNHEY and SVGAGI. J was trimmed by 5 bases and V by 5 bases; bases with no gene match: 6. The CDR3 DNA reads as TGTGCCAGCAGTCCAGGGGGACCCTATCAGCCCCAGCATTTT. Translation gives CASSPGGPYQPQHF.

This clone was found once. The gene calls are TRBV11-2 and TRBJ2-7; tentatively, D is TRBD2 (5 bases). The germline gives CDR1 SGHAT, CDR2 FQNNGV. V dropped 7 bases and J dropped 0 bases, with 19 bases sitting between them. The CDR3 length is 16 residues. The DNA of the CDR3 is TGTGCCAGCACCTCCCTTCGGGGTGCCGTCTCCTACGAGCAGTACTTC. Its protein is CASTSLRGAVSYEQYF.

J is TRBJ2-3 and V is TRBV5-1; TRBD2 matches at 10 bases. CDR1 is SGHRS, CDR2 YFSETQ, per germline. Unmatched junction bases numbered 4, after V lost 4 bases and J lost 2 bases. This CDR3 has 15 amino acids. The CDR3 region is CASSTGTSATDTQYF. DNA of the CDR3: TGCGCCAGCAGCACCGGGACTAGCGCCACAGATACGCAGTATTTT.

The chain is built from TRBV7-8 and TRBJ1-1, with 8 bases aligning to TRBD1. The CDR3 is 14 amino acids. The V gene end was trimmed by 4 bases and the J gene end by 7 bases; junction bases not matched to a gene: 8. Germline assignment: CDR1 SGHVS and CDR2 FQNEAQ. In DNA, the CDR3 is TGTGCCAGCAGCTCCACGGACAGGGTCGATGAAGCTTTCTTT. Translating it yields CASSSTDRVDEAFF.

The chain is built from TRBV6-5 and TRBJ2-2; 13 bases map to TRBD2. J was trimmed by 6 bases and V by 7 bases; bases with no gene match: 2. This CDR3 spans 14 amino acids. CDR1 MNHEY and CDR2 SVGAGI come from the germline V gene. The DNA for the CDR3 is TGTGCCAGCACCACTAGCGGGAGGGCCGGGGAGCTGTTTTTT. It codes for CASTTSGRAGELFF.

On this clone itself: The germline gene is not matched at one end of the junction; a read error may be the cause. The gene calls are TRBV7-7 and TRBJ2-6, with D tentatively TRBD2 (6 bases). The germline V gene encodes CDR1 SSHAT and CDR2 FNYEAQ (reference sequence). The CDR3 is made up of 14 amino acids. The CDR3 protein is CASSPGAGANVLTF. The DNA for the CDR3 is TGTGCTAGCAGCCCGGGAGCTGGGGCCAACGTCCTGACTTTC.